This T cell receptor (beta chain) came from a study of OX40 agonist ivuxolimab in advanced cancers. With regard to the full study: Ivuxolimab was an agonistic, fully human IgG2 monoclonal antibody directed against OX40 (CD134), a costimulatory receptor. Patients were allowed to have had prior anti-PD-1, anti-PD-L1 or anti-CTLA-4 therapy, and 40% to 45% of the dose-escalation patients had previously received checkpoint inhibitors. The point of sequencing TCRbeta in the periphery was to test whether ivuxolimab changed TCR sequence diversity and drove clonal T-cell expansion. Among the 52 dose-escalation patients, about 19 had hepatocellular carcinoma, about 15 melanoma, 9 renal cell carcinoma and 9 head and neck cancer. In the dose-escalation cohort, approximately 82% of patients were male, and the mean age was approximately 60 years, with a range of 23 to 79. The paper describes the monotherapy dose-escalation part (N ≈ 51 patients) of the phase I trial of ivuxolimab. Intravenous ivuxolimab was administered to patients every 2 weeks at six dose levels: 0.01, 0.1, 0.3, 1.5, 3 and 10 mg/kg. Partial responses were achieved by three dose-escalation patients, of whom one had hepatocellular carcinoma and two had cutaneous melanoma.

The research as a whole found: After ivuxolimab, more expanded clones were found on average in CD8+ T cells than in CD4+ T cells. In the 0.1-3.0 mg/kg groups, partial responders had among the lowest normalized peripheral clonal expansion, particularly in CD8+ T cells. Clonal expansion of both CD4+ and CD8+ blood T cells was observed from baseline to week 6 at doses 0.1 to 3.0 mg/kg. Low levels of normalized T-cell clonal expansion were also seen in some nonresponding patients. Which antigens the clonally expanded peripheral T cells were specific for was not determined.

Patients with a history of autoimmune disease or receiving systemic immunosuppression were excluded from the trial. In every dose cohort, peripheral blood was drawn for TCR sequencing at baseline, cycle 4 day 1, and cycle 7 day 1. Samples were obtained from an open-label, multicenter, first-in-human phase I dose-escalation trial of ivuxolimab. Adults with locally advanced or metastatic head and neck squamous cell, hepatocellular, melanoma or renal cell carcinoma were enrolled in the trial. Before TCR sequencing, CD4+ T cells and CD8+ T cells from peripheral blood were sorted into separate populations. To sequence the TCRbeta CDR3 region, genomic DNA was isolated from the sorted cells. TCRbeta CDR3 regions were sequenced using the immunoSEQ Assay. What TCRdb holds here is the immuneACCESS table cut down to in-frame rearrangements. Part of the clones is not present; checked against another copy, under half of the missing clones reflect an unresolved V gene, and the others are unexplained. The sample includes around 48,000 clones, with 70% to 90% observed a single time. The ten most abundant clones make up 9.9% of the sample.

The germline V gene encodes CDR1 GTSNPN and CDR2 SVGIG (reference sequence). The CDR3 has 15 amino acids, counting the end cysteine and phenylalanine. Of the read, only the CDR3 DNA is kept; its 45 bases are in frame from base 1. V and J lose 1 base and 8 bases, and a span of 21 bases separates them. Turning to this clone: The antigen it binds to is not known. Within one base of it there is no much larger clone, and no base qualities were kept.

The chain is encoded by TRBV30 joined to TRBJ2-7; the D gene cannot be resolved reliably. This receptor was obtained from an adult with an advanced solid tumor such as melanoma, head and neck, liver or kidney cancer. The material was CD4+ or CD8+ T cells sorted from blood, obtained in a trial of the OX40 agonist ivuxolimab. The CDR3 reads CAWSGIERPSGQQYF. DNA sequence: TGTGCCTGGAGTGGGATCGAGAGGCCCTCCGGTCAGCAGTACTTC.